This T cell receptor beta chain emerged from a study of T cell responses to AZD1222 COVID-19 vaccine. Study-level information: The analysis combined second doses at about 4 or about 12 weeks. Study results and caveats: Most donors were white British, females outnumbered males, and clonal diversity was possibly underestimated.

This clone appeared once. The antigen is undetermined. The protocol was immunoSEQ multiplex PCR, while the TCRdb copy is restricted to in-frame clones and leaves out a portion. The sample includes 100,000 to 150,000 clones, more than 70% seen only once; the top ten take 8% to 13%. The starting material was peripheral blood, obtained on day 0 of AZD1222 vaccination. The origin of this receptor is an adult in good health.

DNA for the CDR3: TGTGCCAGCAGCCCGGGACAGATTAATTCACCCCTCCACTTT. Residues: CASSPGQINSPLHF. V is TRBV3-1 (or the pseudogene TRBV3-2) and J is TRBJ1-6, with 7 bases that match TRBD1. The CDR3 sequence is 14 residues long. Germline loops: CDR1 LGHDT, CDR2 YNNKEL (reference sequence). V lost 4 bases, J lost 6 bases, and 3 bases stayed unmatched.